This is a list of T cell receptor beta chains from one sample in a study of tissue T cells after allogeneic stem cell transplantation. Sequenced by immunoSEQ multiplex PCR; TCRdb stores in-frame clones only, minus some. The data hold just over 9,500 clones, with roughly two thirds observed a single time. The material sequenced was tissue from the ileum, taken at autopsy. Receptors originate from a woman aged 18-50 years with breast cancer. Each CDR3 is given with its conserved first and last residue. A clone size is listed for some rows: how often the clone was seen (once, few, many), or a class if it is expanded.

j_call: TRBJ1-1
v_call: TRBV10-3
clone_size: -
cdr3_aa: CAISELGWTEAFF

j_call: TRBJ2-7
v_call: TRBV29-1
clone_size: -
cdr3_aa: CSVEVTGDSYEQYF

j_call: TRBJ2-2
v_call: TRBV2
clone_size: -
cdr3_aa: CASIREGNTGELFF

j_call: TRBJ2-7
v_call: TRBV4-3
clone_size: -
cdr3_aa: CASSPGLAGPYEQYF

j_call: TRBJ1-2
v_call: TRBV5-4
clone_size: -
cdr3_aa: CASSRDPGRSNGYTF

j_call: TRBJ2-1
v_call: TRBV10-3
clone_size: -
cdr3_aa: CAVRSSGSEQFF

j_call: TRBJ2-1
v_call: TRBV6-4
clone_size: -
cdr3_aa: CATSLVDEQFF

j_call: TRBJ2-3
v_call: TRBV20-1
clone_size: -
cdr3_aa: CSASGGRANWADTQYF

j_call: TRBJ1-2
v_call: TRBV5-4
clone_size: -
cdr3_aa: CASSWPGQGAYGYTF

j_call: TRBJ1-3
v_call: TRBV11-1
clone_size: -
cdr3_aa: CASSLATGRDTIYF

j_call: TRBJ2-2
v_call: TRBV27
clone_size: -
cdr3_aa: CASSPDRAHTGELFF

j_call: TRBJ1-6
v_call: TRBV10-3
clone_size: -
cdr3_aa: CAAEGHLNNSPLHF

j_call: TRBJ2-7
v_call: TRBV19
clone_size: medium-sized
cdr3_aa: CASSRTGVSYEQYF

j_call: TRBJ2-7
v_call: TRBV7-2
clone_size: -
cdr3_aa: CASSLTSGIHEQYF

j_call: TRBJ1-3
v_call: TRBV30
clone_size: medium-sized
cdr3_aa: CACGRGSSGNTIYF

j_call: TRBJ2-5
v_call: TRBV7-2
clone_size: -
cdr3_aa: CASSLTMETQYF

j_call: TRBJ2-3
v_call: TRBV30
clone_size: few
cdr3_aa: CAWRDRGGLGPSTDTQYF

j_call: TRBJ2-7
v_call: TRBV2
clone_size: -
cdr3_aa: CASSQQGGEQYF

j_call: TRBJ1-5
v_call: TRBV10-3
clone_size: once
cdr3_aa: CAISEGQGLGQPQHF

j_call: TRBJ2-7
v_call: TRBV6-1
clone_size: -
cdr3_aa: CASRGGPVEQYF

j_call: TRBJ2-7
v_call: TRBV30
clone_size: -
cdr3_aa: CAWSPVTGAYEQYF

j_call: TRBJ2-5
v_call: TRBV12-3/TRBV12-4
clone_size: once
cdr3_aa: CASSLRGAQYF